The present T cell receptor (beta chain) was sequenced within a study of blood T cells in healthy people across ages (dated by TCRdb to 2013 to 2016). Describing the broader study: Template switching captured roughly one uniquely barcoded TCR beta cDNA molecule per two T cells in model experiments. Two additional independent replicas of 1 million unique cDNA reads from the same blood draw were analyzed for two donors (one aged 18 to 30 and one aged 80 or older). To avoid experimental bias, donors of different ages were distributed randomly across sequencing lanes. To track age-related changes in TCR beta repertoire diversity, the study relied on deep sequencing normalized with unique cDNA molecular identifiers. The donors were divided into four age groups: young (average about 16 years), middle-aged (approximately 39), aged (approximately 62) and long-lived (82). What the authors observed across the whole study: The CMV infection status of donors was not known, potentially confounding age-related changes in expanded clonotypes. Since profiling was done on bulk unsorted PBMCs, naive and antigen-experienced compartments could not be conclusively compared. Observed TCR beta diversity per million T cells fell roughly linearly with age, and a significant reduction was already apparent by age around 40. Estimates of total diversity from one million sequenced T cells were regarded as lower bounds and underestimates. Compared with the aged group, more naive CD4+ T cells, fewer expanded clones and increased TCR diversity were shown by the long-lived group, suggesting age selection. The percentage of naive T cells measured by flow cytometry correlated strongly with observed TCR beta diversity.

Systemically healthy Caucasian individuals from Russia, about 38 in total and aged roughly 6 to 100 years, were included as donors. About 9.8 milliliters of peripheral blood were drawn from each donor into EDTA-treated Vacutainer tubes. PBMCs were isolated by Ficoll-Paque density-gradient centrifugation, with at least 6 million obtained per sample. Total RNA, at least 6 micrograms per sample, was extracted from PBMCs with Trizol reagent. For every donor, an aliquot of PBMCs went through flow cytometry to measure the percentages of naive CD45RAhigh/CD27high T cells. The protocol used for the library was 5' RACE. Instrument on record: Illumina HiSeq 2500. A second PCR of about 6 to 11 cycles was performed with a sample-barcoded 5' primer and a J-beta primer mix. A template-switch 5' adaptor carrying 12 random nucleotides introduced a unique molecular identifier onto each TCR beta cDNA molecule. Each sample yielded at least 3 million CDR3-containing paired-end reads. First-strand cDNA was synthesized from all RNA with the Mint cDNA synthesis kit, primed by a TRBC-specific oligonucleotide. Following uracil-DNA glycosylase treatment, a first 18-cycle PCR with universal primers M1SS and BC2_uni_R was performed on all cDNA. As for how the authors treated the data: For normalization, 1 million high-quality reads were randomly selected from each sample, with every read carrying a distinct molecular identifier. Instead of being binned into consensus sequences, reads with shared molecular identifiers were discarded. MiTCR, with a Q25 quality threshold and the strictest error-elimination algorithm, was used for CDR3 identification, clonotype clustering and error correction. A nonparametric unseen species model using Euler transformation provided a lower-bound estimate of total TCR beta diversity. TCRdb trimmed the raw reads at Q25, called clones with MiXCR and kept productive beta chains. When rows share a CDR3 protein, they turn into one entry using the most common DNA and genes. TCRdb's processing, not the authors' own work, is the source of the V and J calls. The sample table contains 800,000 or so distinct CDR3 sequences; only one count was recorded for 60% to 80% of them. The ten top clones hold 28% of the sample.

This clonotype was counted between two and nine times. Its antigen is currently not known. No quality values exist for individual bases; no much larger clone is one base distant. The germline V and J ends show losses of 8 bases and 4 bases respectively, and no gene match explains 15 bases of the junction. CDR1 and CDR2 (SQVTM, ANQGSEA) derive from the germline V gene. The cysteine opens and the phenylalanine closes a CDR3 of 15 amino acids. The only DNA kept is the CDR3, 45 bases in frame from the first base. The receptor was isolated from a man under 40 in good health. The sequenced sample was blood. The chain couples TRBV29-1 to TRBJ2-7, and 9 bases in between align with TRBD2. The CDR3 region has the sequence CSILEGTSPFYEQYF. The base sequence is TGCAGCATTTTAGAGGGGACTAGCCCCTTTTACGAGCAGTACTTC.